This is a list of T cell receptor beta chains from one sample in a study of T-cell reconstitution after alpha-beta-depleted transplantation in children. MiXCR, run by TCRdb on the PCR reads, gives a single entry per CDR3 protein. The table shows some 490,000 distinct CDR3 sequences, with about an eighth occurring only once. The source material was PBMCs from the stem cell graft donor, sampled from the stem cell graft. These receptor sequences come from a human donor who donated a stem cell graft to a child with combined immunodeficiency. Each CDR3 is given with its conserved first and last residue. D genes are given only for firm matches. For some rows the clone size is stated as once, few or many, or as a class when expanded; others skip it.

D gene,clone size,V gene,J gene,CDR3 DNA,CDR3 protein
-,few,TRBV28,TRBJ1-3,TGTGCCAGCAGCTCCGCCGCGGGCACTGGAAACACCATATATTTT,CASSSAAGTGNTIYF
-,-,TRBV30,TRBJ2-7,TGTGCCTGGAGTCGCCCCTACGAGCAGTACTTC,CAWSRPYEQYF
TRBD1,many,TRBV5-6,TRBJ2-5,TGTGCCAGCAGCATGGGACAGGGTTGGGAGACCCAGTACTTC,CASSMGQGWETQYF
TRBD2,-,TRBV7-2,TRBJ2-1,TGTGCCAGCAGCAGAGAGCGGGAGGCCTACAATGAGCAGTTCTTC,CASSREREAYNEQFF
-,-,TRBV5-1,TRBJ2-3,TGCGCCAGCAGCCCAACCCGACAGAAGAAAGGCGATACGACGCAGTATTTT,CASSPTRQKKGDTTQYF
TRBD2,-,TRBV7-2,TRBJ2-7,TGTGCCAGCAGCAGTCTAGCGGGGGCGGGGGAGCAGTACTTC,CASSSLAGAGEQYF
-,once,TRBV7-9,TRBJ2-3,TGTGCCAGCAGCTTTCCGAGGGGGAAGACAGATACGCAGTATTTT,CASSFPRGKTDTQYF
-,many,TRBV5-1,TRBJ2-7,TGCGCCAGCAGCTTGAGGTCAGGGGGGTACGAGCAGTACTTC,CASSLRSGGYEQYF
TRBD2,many,TRBV6-1,TRBJ2-1,TGTGCCAGCGGGCCTAGCGGGGGAAGTGGTGAGCAGTTCTTC,CASGPSGGSGEQFF
-,many,TRBV3-1,TRBJ2-5,TGTGCCAGCAGCCAAGTGCCCCAGGGAGGAGCCCAGTACTTC,CASSQVPQGGAQYF
-,few,TRBV12-3/TRBV12-4,TRBJ1-1,TGTGCCAGCAGTTTCCTCCCCGGGAACACTGAAGCTTTCTTT,CASSFLPGNTEAFF
-,-,TRBV6-2/TRBV6-3,TRBJ2-7,TGTGCCAGCAGTTACTCATCGGAACTCTACGAGCAGTACTTC,CASSYSSELYEQYF
-,few,TRBV20-1,TRBJ1-6,TGCAGTGCTAGAGATCGGACAGTTAATTCACCCCTCCACTTT,CSARDRTVNSPLHF
-,-,TRBV7-9,TRBJ2-3,TGTGCCAGCAGCTTAGCGGCAGACACAGATACGCAGTATTTT,CASSLAADTDTQYF
TRBD1,-,TRBV29-1,TRBJ2-2,TGCAGCGTGAGGGACAGGGGGAACACCGGGGAGCTGTTTTTT,CSVRDRGNTGELFF
TRBD1,many,TRBV20-1,TRBJ2-1,TGCAGTGCTAGAGAAACCACCGGGACAGGGTTCTACAATGAGCAGTTCTTC,CSARETTGTGFYNEQFF
-,-,TRBV9,TRBJ2-3,TGTGCCAGCAACAGAGAGGGGTGGAGCACAGATACGCAGTATTTT,CASNREGWSTDTQYF
-,few,TRBV18,TRBJ2-1,TGTGCCAGCTCCCCAAGTGAGGGCATTGGGGATGAGCAGTTCTTC,CASSPSEGIGDEQFF
-,few,TRBV7-8,TRBJ2-4,TGTGCCAGCAGCTCTCGGACGCGGCAGGGAAACATTCAGTACTTC,CASSSRTRQGNIQYF
TRBD2,few,TRBV5-1,TRBJ2-3,TGCGCCAGCAGATCGGGACTAGCGGGGGCTAGCACAGATACGCAGTATTTT,CASRSGLAGASTDTQYF